This TCR beta chain was profiled in a study of shared T cell receptors in the human thymus. Sequencing was performed with immunoSEQ multiplex PCR; in TCRdb, only in-frame clones are kept and a portion is missing. The sample consists of about 610,000 clones, approximately 87% of them appearing once. CDR1 and CDR2 from the germline V gene are SGHTA and FQGNSA. This CDR3 comprises 14 residues. V shed 6 bases and J 5 bases; nucleotides not matched to a gene: 8. The same data also contributed to another study, on human thymus T cells.

Sequencing used thymocytes. The chain carries TRBV7-2 and TRBJ2-5; 8 bases align to TRBD1. The TCR comes from a boy under two years old with a congenital heart defect. The CDR3 nucleotides are TGTGCCAGCAGGCTCAGGGGGCGCGGGGAGACCCAGTACTTC. This encodes CASRLRGRGETQYF.